This TCR beta chain was identified during a study of T cells in Graves' hyperthyroidism and ophthalmopathy. Lactation, pregnancy, other autoimmune disease or uncontrolled infection excluded patients. This clonotype was recorded at least ten times. J gave up 4 bases and V 8 bases, and 2 bases lay outside the gene matches. This CDR3 is built from 14 residues. The germline gives CDR1 MDHEN, CDR2 SYDVKM. From RNA transcripts, TCR beta CDR3 regions were amplified. First-round RT-PCR targeting the TCR CDR3 was performed with the HTBI primer set. TCRdb re-derived calls from the multiplex PCR reads in MiXCR, one entry per CDR3 protein. The data show around 620,000 distinct CDR3 sequences, 13% to 15% seen once.

Sequenced sample: blood. This clonotype was obtained from a young woman with Graves' ophthalmopathy. The chain uses TRBV28 and TRBJ2-1; 13 bases align to TRBD2. CDR3 in amino acids: CASVLAGGYNEQFF. The DNA for the CDR3 is TGTGCCAGCGTACTAGCGGGAGGGTACAATGAGCAGTTCTTC. The full variable domain, rest sourced from reference TRBV28 and TRBJ2-1, is DVKVTQSSRYLVKRTGEKVFLECVQDMDHENMFWYRQDPGLGLRLIYFSYDVKMKEKGDIPEGYSVSREKKERFSLILESASTNQTSMYLCASVLAGGYNEQFFGPGTRLTVL.